This TCR beta chain came from a study of beta chain features in type 1 diabetes. This clone was seen more than once but under ten times. The sequenced template was cDNA made from the entire isolated RNA. This table comes from immunoSEQ multiplex PCR, and its TCRdb copy is limited to in-frame clones, with some not included. The top ten clones hold less than 0.08% of a sample with some 99,000 clones, about 40% of them seen once. Sequencing used stem cell memory CD4+ T cells from blood. This TCR was recovered from a woman between 18 and 30 years old in good health.

CDR3 nucleotide sequence: TGTGCCAGCAGCAAAGGCCAGGGGTCCTACGAGCAGTACTTC. Encoded protein: CASSKGQGSYEQYF. The rearrangement links TRBV21-1 to TRBJ2-7; the table's D gene call, TRBD1, was not cross checked with the DNA. TRBV21-1 is a pseudogene. The CDR3 loop spans 14 amino acids.